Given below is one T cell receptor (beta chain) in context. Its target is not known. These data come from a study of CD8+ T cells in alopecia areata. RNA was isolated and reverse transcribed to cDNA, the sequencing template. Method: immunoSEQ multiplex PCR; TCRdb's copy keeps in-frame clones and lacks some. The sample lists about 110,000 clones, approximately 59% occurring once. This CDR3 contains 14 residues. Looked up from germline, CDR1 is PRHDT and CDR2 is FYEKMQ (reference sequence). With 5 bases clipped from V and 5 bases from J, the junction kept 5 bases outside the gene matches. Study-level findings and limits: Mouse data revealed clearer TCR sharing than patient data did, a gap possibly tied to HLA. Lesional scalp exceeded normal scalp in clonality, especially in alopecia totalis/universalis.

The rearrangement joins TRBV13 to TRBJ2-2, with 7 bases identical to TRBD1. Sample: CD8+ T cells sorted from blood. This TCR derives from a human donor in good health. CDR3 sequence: CASSRGQLTGELFF. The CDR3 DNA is TGTGCCAGCAGCAGGGGACAGCTTACCGGGGAGCTGTTTTTT.